This TCR beta chain was found in a study of cytomegalovirus exposure and HLA in healthy donors. Germline CDR1 is KGHSH and CDR2 is LQKENI. J gave up 1 base and V 3 bases, and 2 bases lay outside the gene matches. The CDR3 loop spans 15 amino acids. A word on this clone: The target antigen is unknown.

Vbeta (60) and Jbeta (13) primers were used in the PCR. Measured with immunoSEQ multiplex PCR; TCRdb has only the in-frame clones, and not every one. The data show roughly 150,000 clones, 82% seen once. Study conclusions and caveats: The authors judged a highly shared variant cluster likely a sequencing artifact.

This TCR was recovered from a male donor in good health and CMV-seronegative. The sequencing sample was made of PBMCs. V and J are TRBV18 and TRBJ1-4; TRBD1 matches at 7 bases. CDR3 amino acids: CASSPRTGTNEKLFF. CDR3 DNA sequence: TGTGCCAGCTCACCGAGGACAGGAACTAATGAAAAACTGTTTTTT.